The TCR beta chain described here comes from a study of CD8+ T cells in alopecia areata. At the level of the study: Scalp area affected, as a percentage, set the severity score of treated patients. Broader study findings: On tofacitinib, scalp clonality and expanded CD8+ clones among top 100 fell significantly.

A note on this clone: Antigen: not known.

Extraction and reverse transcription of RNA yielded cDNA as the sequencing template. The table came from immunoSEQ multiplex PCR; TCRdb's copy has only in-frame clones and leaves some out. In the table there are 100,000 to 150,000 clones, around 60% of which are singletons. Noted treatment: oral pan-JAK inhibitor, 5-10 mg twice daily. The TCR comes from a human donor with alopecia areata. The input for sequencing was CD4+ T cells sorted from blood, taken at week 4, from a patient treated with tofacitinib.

The CDR3 reads CASSVEGNSNQPQHF. Written as DNA, the CDR3 is TGTGCCAGCAGCGTGGAGGGGAATAGCAATCAGCCCCAGCATTTT. The rearrangement uses TRBV9 and TRBJ1-5; D may be TRBD1 (5 bases). Germline CDR1 is SGDLS and CDR2 is YYNGEE. CDR3 size: 15 residues. The V end was cut by 2 bases, the J end by 0 bases, with 9 bases between.